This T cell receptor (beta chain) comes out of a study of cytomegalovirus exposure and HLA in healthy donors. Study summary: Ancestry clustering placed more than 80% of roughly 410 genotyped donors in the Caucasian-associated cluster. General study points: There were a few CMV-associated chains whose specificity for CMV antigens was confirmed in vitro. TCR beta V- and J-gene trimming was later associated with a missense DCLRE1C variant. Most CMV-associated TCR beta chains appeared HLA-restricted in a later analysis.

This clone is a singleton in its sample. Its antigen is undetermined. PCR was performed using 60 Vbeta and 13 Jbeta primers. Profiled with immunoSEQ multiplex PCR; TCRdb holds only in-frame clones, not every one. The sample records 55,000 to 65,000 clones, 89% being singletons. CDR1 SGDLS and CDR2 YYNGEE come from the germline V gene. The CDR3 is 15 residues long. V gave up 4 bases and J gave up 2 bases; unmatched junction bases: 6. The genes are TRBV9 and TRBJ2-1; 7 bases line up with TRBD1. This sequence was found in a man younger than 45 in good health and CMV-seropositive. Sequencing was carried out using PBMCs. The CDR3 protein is CASSLRQGPYNEQFF. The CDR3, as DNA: TGTGCCAGCAGCCTCCGACAGGGTCCCTACAATGAGCAGTTCTTC.